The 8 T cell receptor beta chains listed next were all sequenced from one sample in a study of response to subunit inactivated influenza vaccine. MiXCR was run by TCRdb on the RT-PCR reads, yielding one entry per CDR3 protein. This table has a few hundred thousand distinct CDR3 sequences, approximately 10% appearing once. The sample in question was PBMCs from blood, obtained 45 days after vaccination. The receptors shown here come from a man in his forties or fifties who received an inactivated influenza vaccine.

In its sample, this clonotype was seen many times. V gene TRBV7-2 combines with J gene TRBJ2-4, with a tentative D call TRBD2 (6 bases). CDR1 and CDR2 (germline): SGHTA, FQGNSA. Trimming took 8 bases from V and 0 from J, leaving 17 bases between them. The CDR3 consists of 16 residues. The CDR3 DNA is TGTGCCAGCGTAGCGCGGGACGCCCTAGCCAAAAACATTCAGTACTTC. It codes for CASVARDALAKNIQYF.

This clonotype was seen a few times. CDR3 nucleotides: TGTGCCAGCAGCTTATCTAGCGGGAGGGGGTACTTC. This gives the protein CASSLSSGRGYF. The chain employs TRBV7-2 and TRBJ2-5; the match to TRBD2 covers 12 bases. The junction had 2 bases not matched to a gene; V was cut back by 2 bases and J by 13 bases. CDR3 length equals 12 residues. CDR1 is SGHTA and CDR2 is FQGNSA in the germline V gene.

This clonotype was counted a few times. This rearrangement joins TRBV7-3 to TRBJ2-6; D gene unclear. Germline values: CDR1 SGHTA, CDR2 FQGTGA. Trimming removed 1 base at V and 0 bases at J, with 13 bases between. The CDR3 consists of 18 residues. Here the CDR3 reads CASSLNTGFSSGANVLTF. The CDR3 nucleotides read TGTGCCAGCAGCTTAAATACTGGTTTTAGCTCTGGGGCCAACGTCCTGACTTTC. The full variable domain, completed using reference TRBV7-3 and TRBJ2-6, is GAGVSQTPSNKVTEKGKYVELRCDPISGHTALYWYRQSLGQGPEFLIYFQGTGAADDSGLPNDRFFAVRPEGSVSTLKIQRTERGDSAVYLCASSLNTGFSSGANVLTFGAGSRLTVL.

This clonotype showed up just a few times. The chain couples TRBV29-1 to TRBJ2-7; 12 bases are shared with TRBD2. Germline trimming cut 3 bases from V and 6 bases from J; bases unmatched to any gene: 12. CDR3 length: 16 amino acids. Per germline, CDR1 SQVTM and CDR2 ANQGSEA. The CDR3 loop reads CSVDFRTSGITSEQYF. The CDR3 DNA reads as TGCAGCGTTGATTTCCGGACTAGCGGGATTACAAGCGAGCAGTACTTC.

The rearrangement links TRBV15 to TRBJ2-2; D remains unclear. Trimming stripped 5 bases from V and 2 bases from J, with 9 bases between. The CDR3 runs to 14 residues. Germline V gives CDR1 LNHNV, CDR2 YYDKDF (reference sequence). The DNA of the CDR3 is TGTGCCACCAGCCCGGACGGAAACACCGGGGAGCTGTTTTTT. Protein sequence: CATSPDGNTGELFF.

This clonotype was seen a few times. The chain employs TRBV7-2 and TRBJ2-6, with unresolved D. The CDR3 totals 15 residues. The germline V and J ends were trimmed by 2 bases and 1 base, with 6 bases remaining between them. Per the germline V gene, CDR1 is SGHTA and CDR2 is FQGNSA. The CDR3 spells CASSLRASGANVLTF. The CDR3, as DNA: TGTGCCAGCAGCTTAAGGGCTTCTGGGGCCAACGTCCTGACTTTC.

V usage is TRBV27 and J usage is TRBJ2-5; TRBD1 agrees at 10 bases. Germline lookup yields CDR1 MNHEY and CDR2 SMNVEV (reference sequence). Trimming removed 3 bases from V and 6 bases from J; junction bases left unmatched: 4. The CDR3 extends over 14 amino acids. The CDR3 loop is CASSFRDRGKTQYF. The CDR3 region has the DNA TGTGCCAGCAGTTTCCGGGACAGGGGAAAGACCCAGTACTTC.

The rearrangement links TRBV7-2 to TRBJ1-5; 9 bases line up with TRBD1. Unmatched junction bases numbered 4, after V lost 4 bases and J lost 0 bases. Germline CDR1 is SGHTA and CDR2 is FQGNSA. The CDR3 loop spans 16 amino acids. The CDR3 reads CASSSYRGLSNQPQHF. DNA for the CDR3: TGTGCCAGCAGCTCCTACAGGGGGCTTAGCAATCAGCCCCAGCATTTT.